This TCR beta chain stems from a study of cytomegalovirus exposure and HLA in healthy donors. With respect to this clone: Its antigen is unidentified.

The germline CDR1 and CDR2 sequences are SEHNR and FQNEAQ (reference sequence). Trimming stripped 5 bases from V and 3 bases from J, with 13 bases between. This CDR3 comprises 14 residues. Study-level points and caveats: Using the classifier, cytomegalovirus status was reportedly diagnosed with high specificity and sensitivity. Specific recognition of CMV antigens was confirmed in vitro for a few chains (all CMV-associated).

The PCR was carried out with 60 Vbeta primers and 13 Jbeta primers. TCRdb's copy holds only in-frame clones and misses some; the assay was immunoSEQ multiplex PCR. The data show about 120,000 clones, approximately 80% seen once. The TCR comes from a female donor in good health and CMV-seropositive. The V gene is TRBV7-9, the J gene TRBJ1-2; D remains ambiguous. Specimen: PBMCs. CDR3 sequence (DNA): TGTGCCAGCAGCAGGCCCACAGAACACTATGGCTACACCTTC. This codes for CASSRPTEHYGYTF.